What follows are 23 T cell receptor beta chains derived from one specimen sequenced in a study of CD8 T cells in ankylosing spondylitis. Findings and limits, study-wide: Characteristic of ankylosing spondylitis blood, it appeared, was a TCR beta motif comprising several highly homologous variants.

Antigens of these TCRs are unknown. TCRdb reanalysed the 5' RACE reads using MiXCR and keeps one entry per CDR3 protein. This sample has 130,000 or so distinct CDR3 sequences, with about 15% found just once. Sequenced material: blood, either unsorted or a sorted T cell fraction (not recorded which). Receptor source: a male donor with ankylosing spondylitis.

V usage is TRBV13 and J usage is TRBJ2-1; 10 bases match TRBD2. J was trimmed by 8 bases and V by 1 base; bases with no gene match: 11. Germline V gene data show CDR1 as PRHDT and CDR2 as FYEKMQ (reference sequence). The CDR3 covers 17 residues. CDR3 sequence: CASSLEGSGRAHDEQFF. CDR3 DNA sequence: TGTGCCAGCAGCTTAGAGGGGAGCGGGAGGGCCCACGATGAGCAGTTCTTC.

The chain employs TRBV23-1 and TRBJ2-3; 13 bases agree with TRBD2. TRBV23-1 qualifies as an ORF whose function is uncertain. CDR3 size: 16 residues. J gave up 3 bases and V 3 bases, and 3 bases lay outside the gene matches. The CDR3 spells CASSHPGLAGTDTQYF. DNA of the CDR3: TGCGCCAGCAGTCATCCGGGACTAGCGGGGACAGATACGCAGTATTTT.

There are many counts of this clonotype. This chain connects TRBV29-1 to TRBJ2-3, with D perhaps matching TRBD2 (5 bases). The V and J ends lost 5 bases and 2 bases respectively, with 11 bases between them. CDR1 is SQVTM, CDR2 ANQGSEA, per germline. The CDR3 covers 13 residues. CDR3 DNA sequence: TGCAGCGTTTACCAAGGACTCACAGATACGCAGTATTTT. Translating gives CSVYQGLTDTQYF.

This clonotype has a handful of counts. The chain combines TRBV9 with TRBJ2-7, with D perhaps matching TRBD1 or TRBD2 (5 bases each). Per the germline V gene, CDR1 is SGDLS and CDR2 is YYNGEE. The V gene lost 2 bases and the J gene lost 3 bases, with 12 bases spanning the gap. The CDR3 runs to 14 residues. DNA for the CDR3: TGTGCCAGCAGCGTTCGGGACGGTTACTACGAGCAGTACTTC. Its translation: CASSVRDGYYEQYF.

This clonotype was recorded a few times. This chain uses TRBV27 with TRBJ2-7; D not resolved. This CDR3 is 14 amino acids long. Per the germline V gene, CDR1 is MNHEY and CDR2 is SMNVEV (reference sequence). Trimming left V 4 bases short and J 3 bases short, with 13 bases between. The chain's CDR3 is CASSSTASGYEQYF. CDR3 bases: TGTGCCAGCAGTTCTACGGCATCAGGCTACGAGCAGTACTTC.

This clonotype was seen more than once but under ten times. The chain is built from TRBV20-1 and TRBJ2-1; 16 bases are a match to TRBD2. This CDR3 spans 19 amino acids. The germline CDR1 and CDR2 sequences are DFQATT and SNEGSKA (reference sequence). V was pared by 0 bases and J by 4 bases, with 9 bases of the junction left unmatched. The CDR3 protein is CSAREGTSGRVRPYNEQFF. CDR3 sequence (DNA): TGCAGTGCTAGAGAGGGGACTAGCGGGAGGGTTCGACCGTACAATGAGCAGTTCTTC.

The CDR3 protein is CASSSPHNEQFF. CDR3 sequence (DNA): TGTGCCAGCAGTTCCCCCCACAATGAGCAGTTCTTC. The chain has TRBV27 and TRBJ2-1, with no clear D. CDR3 length: 12 amino acids. Per the germline V gene, CDR1 is MNHEY and CDR2 is SMNVEV (reference sequence). V was cut by 4 bases and J by 5 bases, with 6 bases left in between.

This clonotype appeared once. The CDR3 bases are TGTGCCAGCAGCCAGCCCAGGGCGGTAGAAGATACGCAGTATTTT. Encoded protein: CASSQPRAVEDTQYF. This sequence joins TRBV7-2 and TRBJ2-3, with D possibly matching TRBD1 (5 bases). CDR3 size: 15 residues. The V gene's germline CDR1 is SGHTA and CDR2 FQGNSA. V was trimmed by 5 bases and J by 5 bases, leaving 17 bases between them.

The V and J genes are TRBV4-3 and TRBJ2-7; D is unclear. Trimming removed 0 bases from V and 2 bases from J, with 11 bases in between. In germline, CDR1 is LGHNA, CDR2 YSLEER. This CDR3 spans 15 amino acids. This CDR3 reads CASSQDETPTYEQYF. The CDR3 bases are TGCGCCAGCAGCCAAGATGAGACACCTACCTACGAGCAGTACTTC.

The sample holds many counts of this clonotype. V gene TRBV6-1 combines with J gene TRBJ2-2, with TRBD2 as a possible D gene (5 bases). CDR1 MNHNS and CDR2 SASEGT come from the germline V gene. This CDR3 is 14 amino acids long. V lost 5 bases and J 7 bases, leaving 14 bases between the germline ends. DNA of the CDR3: TGTGCCAGCAGTCCTACCGGACTGATCGGGGAGCTGTTTTTT. This encodes CASSPTGLIGELFF.

The chain uses TRBV6-1 and TRBJ2-1; TRBD2 matches 7 bases. The V gene end was trimmed by 6 bases and the J gene end by 7 bases; junction bases not matched to a gene: 12. This CDR3 comprises 15 residues. Looked up from germline, CDR1 is MNHNS and CDR2 is SASEGT. CDR3 loop: CASRGGTHLGNEQFF. DNA for the CDR3: TGTGCCAGCAGGGGGGGGACCCACCTCGGAAATGAGCAGTTCTTC.

Comment on this clonotype: An end of the junction differs from the germline gene, which may be a read error. The J gene is TRBJ2-2, the V gene TRBV7-7; no clear D. Germline assignment: CDR1 SSHAT and CDR2 FNYEAQ (reference sequence). CDR3 length: 13 residues. The DNA for the CDR3 is TGTGCTAGCAGCTTCTCGGCTGCCGGGGAGCTGTTTTTT. Its protein product is CASSFSAAGELFF.

This rearrangement joins TRBV27 to TRBJ2-2; 11 positions match TRBD2. The CDR3 consists of 14 residues. CDR1 is MNHEY and CDR2 is SMNVEV in the germline V gene (reference sequence). V lost 6 bases, J lost 5 bases, and 2 bases stayed unmatched. The CDR3 spells CASRLAGVTGELFF. CDR3 DNA: TGTGCCAGCAGACTAGCGGGAGTGACCGGGGAGCTGTTTTTT.

The genes are TRBV5-1 and TRBJ2-1, with TRBD2 matching over 14 bases. Unmatched junction bases numbered 6, after V lost 4 bases and J lost 9 bases. The CDR3 is 15 amino acids. From germline, CDR1 is SGHRS and CDR2 YFSETQ. The CDR3 protein is CASSPPGLAGAEQFF. The CDR3 coding sequence is TGCGCCAGCAGCCCGCCGGGACTAGCGGGAGCTGAGCAGTTCTTC. Based on the CDR3 plus reference TRBV5-1 and TRBJ2-1, the full variable domain is KAGVTQTPRYLIKTRGQQVTLSCSPISGHRSVSWYQQTPGQGLQFLFEYFSETQRNKGNFPGRFSGRQFSNSRSEMNVSTLELGDSALYLCASSPPGLAGAEQFFGPGTRLTVL.

In DNA, the CDR3 is TGTGCCAGCAGCGCGGGTCGGGGCGAGCAGTACTTC. It specifies CASSAGRGEQYF. The chain is built from TRBV7-8 and TRBJ2-7; TRBD2 is a possible D gene (5 bases). The CDR3 is 12 residues long. The ends were cut back, 5 bases at V and 6 bases at J, with 11 bases in the middle. The germline CDR1 and CDR2 sequences are SGHVS and FQNEAQ.

The chain carries TRBV7-3 and TRBJ2-1, with no clear D. The CDR3 has 15 residues. The germline V gene has CDR1 SGHTA and CDR2 FQGTGA. Trimming left V 5 bases short and J 0 bases short, with 11 bases between. The CDR3 loop reads CASSPAPSSYNEQFF. CDR3 coding DNA: TGTGCCAGCAGCCCGGCCCCTAGCTCCTACAATGAGCAGTTCTTC.

The rearrangement joins TRBV29-1 to TRBJ2-7; 9 bases line up with TRBD1. This CDR3 comprises 12 residues. The V and J ends lost 3 bases and 5 bases, in that order; junction bases with no gene match: 2. Germline CDR1 reads SQVTM; CDR2 reads ANQGSEA. The CDR3 DNA reads TGCAGCGTTGAGGGGACAGGGAACGAGCAGTACTTC. Amino acid sequence: CSVEGTGNEQYF.

The table lists this clonotype with many counts. This sequence joins TRBV4-1 and TRBJ2-7; 8 bases map to TRBD2. The CDR3 spans 15 residues. V shed 5 bases and J 5 bases; nucleotides not matched to a gene: 11. Germline values: CDR1 MGHRA, CDR2 YSYEKL. The CDR3 region is CASSTRPGLGNEQYF. The DNA of the CDR3 is TGCGCCAGCAGCACTCGACCGGGACTAGGGAACGAGCAGTACTTC.

This clonotype was seen many times. CDR3 sequence: CASDGGPGIYEQYF. The CDR3 DNA follows: TGTGCTAGTGACGGGGGGCCAGGGATTTACGAGCAGTACTTC. This chain joins TRBV12-5 and TRBJ2-7; D perhaps matches TRBD2 (7 bases). Germline CDR1 and CDR2: LGHNT and FRNRAP. CDR3 length: 14 amino acids. V lost 7 bases, J lost 4 bases, and 17 bases lay in between. The full variable domain, its missing parts supplied by reference TRBV12-5 and TRBJ2-7, is DARVTQTPRHKVTEMGQEVTMRCQPILGHNTVFWYRQTMMQGLELLAYFRNRAPLDDSGMPKDRFSAEMPDATLATLKIQPSEPRDSAVYFCASDGGPGIYEQYFGPGTRLTVT.

This clonotype turned up a few times. The chain has TRBV15 and TRBJ1-5; the D is unclear. The CDR3 covers 17 residues. V lost 0 bases and J 0 bases, leaving 12 bases between the germline ends. CDR1 is LNHNV, CDR2 YYDKDF, per germline (reference sequence). The CDR3 sequence: CATSREADGDSNQPQHF. CDR3 DNA: TGTGCCACCAGCAGAGAGGCCGACGGCGATAGCAATCAGCCCCAGCATTTT.

This clonotype was seen at least ten times. This chain uses TRBV7-6 with TRBJ1-1; 7 nucleotides agree with TRBD1. Unmatched junction bases numbered 5, after V lost 1 base and J lost 3 bases. Germline V lookup: CDR1 SGHVS, CDR2 FNYEAQ. The CDR3 covers 15 residues. The CDR3 bases are TGTGCCAGCAGCTTAGTTAGGGGGCTGGACACTGAAGCTTTCTTT. Its translation: CASSLVRGLDTEAFF.

The gene calls are TRBV7-3 and TRBJ2-7; D possibly corresponds to TRBD1 (6 bases). The V gene's germline CDR1 is SGHTA and CDR2 FQGTGA. There are 13 residues in the CDR3. The germline V and J ends were trimmed by 6 bases and 3 bases, with 12 bases remaining between them. For the CDR3, the DNA is TGTGCCAGCAGACCACAGACAGGCTACGAGCAGTACTTC. The encoded protein is CASRPQTGYEQYF.

This clonotype was found many times. The gene calls are TRBV5-1 and TRBJ1-1; D is undetermined. Looked up from germline, CDR1 is SGHRS and CDR2 is YFSETQ. The ends were cut back, 5 bases at V and 4 bases at J, with 12 bases in the middle. The CDR3 sequence is 13 residues long. The CDR3 here is CASSFGSGTEAFF. CDR3 coding DNA: TGCGCCAGCAGTTTTGGATCTGGCACTGAAGCTTTCTTT.